The rows below give T cell receptor beta chains drawn from one sample of a study of type 1 regulatory T cells. MiXCR, run by TCRdb on the reads, gives a single entry per CDR3 protein. The sample contains roughly 71,000 distinct CDR3 sequences, around 20% of which appear only once. Their recognized antigens are unknown. Sequenced: cultured type 1 regulatory T (Tr1) cells, either the whole culture or a sorted fraction (not recorded which). The receptor source for this set is a human donor in good health. Each CDR3 is given with its conserved first and last residue. The order of the fields is J gene, V gene, D gene, CDR3 protein. A D gene is named only where the DNA matches it firmly.

j_gene: TRBJ2-1
v_gene: TRBV7-2
d_gene: TRBD1
CDR3aa: CASSLGGTGVYNEQFF

j_gene: TRBJ1-1
v_gene: TRBV7-8
d_gene: NA
CDR3aa: CASSPRVGNTEAFF

j_gene: TRBJ2-4
v_gene: TRBV5-1
d_gene: TRBD1
CDR3aa: CASSGGQWDIQYF

j_gene: TRBJ1-5
v_gene: TRBV7-2
d_gene: NA
CDR3aa: CASSLTRGDQPQHF

j_gene: TRBJ2-3
v_gene: TRBV14
d_gene: NA
CDR3aa: CASSQGLGTDTQYF

j_gene: TRBJ2-7
v_gene: TRBV12-3/TRBV12-4
d_gene: TRBD2
CDR3aa: CASSLVAGGPSHEQYF

j_gene: TRBJ1-5
v_gene: TRBV20-1
d_gene: NA
CDR3aa: CSAVRSNQPQHF

j_gene: TRBJ2-1
v_gene: TRBV6-2/TRBV6-3
d_gene: TRBD2
CDR3aa: CASSPPRLAYEQFF

j_gene: TRBJ2-5
v_gene: TRBV20-1
d_gene: NA
CDR3aa: CSARRETQYF

j_gene: TRBJ2-2
v_gene: TRBV5-4
d_gene: TRBD2
CDR3aa: CASSDLPTGTSGSAGELFF

j_gene: TRBJ2-2
v_gene: TRBV24-1
d_gene: NA
CDR3aa: CATSARLDGGELFF

j_gene: TRBJ1-6
v_gene: TRBV20-1
d_gene: NA
CDR3aa: CSARVPGNSPLHF